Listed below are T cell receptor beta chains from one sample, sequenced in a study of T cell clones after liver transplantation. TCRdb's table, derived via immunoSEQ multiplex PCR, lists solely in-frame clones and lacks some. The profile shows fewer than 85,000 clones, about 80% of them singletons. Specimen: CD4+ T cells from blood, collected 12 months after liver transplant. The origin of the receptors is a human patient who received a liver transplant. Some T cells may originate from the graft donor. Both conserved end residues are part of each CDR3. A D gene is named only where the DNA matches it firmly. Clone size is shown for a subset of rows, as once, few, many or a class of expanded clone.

cdr3_nt: TGTGCCAGCAGGGACACAGGGGCAGCTAATGAAAAACTGTTTTTT
cdr3_aa: CASRDTGAANEKLFF
d_call: TRBD1
j_call: TRBJ1-4
clone_size: .
v_call: TRBV2

cdr3_nt: TGTGCCAGCTCACCCGACAAGATTAGCAATCAGCCCCAGCATTTT
cdr3_aa: CASSPDKISNQPQHF
d_call: .
j_call: TRBJ1-5
clone_size: .
v_call: TRBV18

cdr3_nt: TGTGCCAGCAGTTACAGGGCGGCTATGAACACTGAAGCTTTCTTT
cdr3_aa: CASSYRAAMNTEAFF
d_call: .
j_call: TRBJ1-1
clone_size: few
v_call: TRBV6-5

cdr3_nt: TGTGCCAGCACTCAGGGTCGCGGCGGGGAGCTGTTTTTT
cdr3_aa: CASTQGRGGELFF
d_call: .
j_call: TRBJ2-2
clone_size: few
v_call: TRBV6-5

cdr3_nt: TGTGCCAGCAGCTCGACAGGCAGGCAAGAGACCCAGTACTTC
cdr3_aa: CASSSTGRQETQYF
d_call: .
j_call: TRBJ2-5
clone_size: .
v_call: TRBV5-6

cdr3_nt: TGCGCCAGCAGCTCGAGAACTAGCGGGAGGTCTCCTAGCACAGATACGCAGTATTTT
cdr3_aa: CASSSRTSGRSPSTDTQYF
d_call: TRBD2
j_call: TRBJ2-3
clone_size: .
v_call: TRBV5-1

cdr3_nt: TGTGCCAGCAGCGTGCAGGGGAAGACTGAAGCTTTCTTT
cdr3_aa: CASSVQGKTEAFF
d_call: .
j_call: TRBJ1-1
clone_size: once
v_call: TRBV9

cdr3_nt: TGCGCCAGCAGCCATTCACAGGGATACCAAGAGACCCAGTACTTC
cdr3_aa: CASSHSQGYQETQYF
d_call: .
j_call: TRBJ2-5
clone_size: .
v_call: TRBV4-3

cdr3_nt: TGCGCCAGCAATGTGGACGGGGACAGGGGGCGGTATGGCTACACCTTC
cdr3_aa: CASNVDGDRGRYGYTF
d_call: TRBD1
j_call: TRBJ1-2
clone_size: .
v_call: TRBV5-1

cdr3_nt: TGTGCCACCGGAGCGGGAGACCTCTACAATGAGCAGTTCTTC
cdr3_aa: CATGAGDLYNEQFF
d_call: TRBD2
j_call: TRBJ2-1
clone_size: .
v_call: TRBV19

cdr3_nt: TGTGCCACCAGCAGACGACCCGGGACAGGGTTCACAGATACGCAGTATTTT
cdr3_aa: CATSRRPGTGFTDTQYF
d_call: TRBD1
j_call: TRBJ2-3
clone_size: .
v_call: TRBV15

cdr3_nt: TGTGCCAGCTCCGGGGACAGAAGCTCCTACGAGCAGTACTTC
cdr3_aa: CASSGDRSSYEQYF
d_call: TRBD1
j_call: TRBJ2-7
clone_size: .
v_call: TRBV18

cdr3_nt: TGCAGCGCTACCCCTTGGGGGACGGAGCACGAGCAGTACTTC
cdr3_aa: CSATPWGTEHEQYF
d_call: .
j_call: TRBJ2-7
clone_size: few
v_call: TRBV29-1

cdr3_nt: TGCGCCAGCAGCGTTGGACAGGGGGTTCAGCCCCAGCATTTT
cdr3_aa: CASSVGQGVQPQHF
d_call: TRBD1
j_call: TRBJ1-5
clone_size: .
v_call: TRBV5-1

cdr3_nt: TGCGCCAGCAGCTTGTCGGCTAGCGGGAACCTCGGCGAGCAGTACTTC
cdr3_aa: CASSLSASGNLGEQYF
d_call: TRBD2
j_call: TRBJ2-7
clone_size: .
v_call: TRBV5-1

cdr3_nt: TGTGCCAGCAGCTTAGCACCGGACGCCTACTACAATGAGCAGTTCTTC
cdr3_aa: CASSLAPDAYYNEQFF
d_call: .
j_call: TRBJ2-1
clone_size: .
v_call: TRBV7-2

cdr3_nt: TGTGCCTGGAAGCGGCAGGGGGCATATGAGCAGTTCTTC
cdr3_aa: CAWKRQGAYEQFF
d_call: TRBD1
j_call: TRBJ2-1
clone_size: .
v_call: TRBV30

cdr3_nt: TGTGCCAGCAGTTCAAGGGGTGGCAATCAGCCCCAGCATTTT
cdr3_aa: CASSSRGGNQPQHF
d_call: .
j_call: TRBJ1-5
clone_size: .
v_call: TRBV6-1